This is a list of T cell receptor beta chains from one sample in a study of shared clonotypes between healthy human individuals. The repertoire was sequenced with immunoSEQ multiplex PCR; TCRdb's copy has only in-frame clones and lacks some. The sample lists some 2,500,000 clones, over 85% occurring once. Sequencing was done on a sample of naive CD4+ T cells from PBMCs. Receptors were obtained from a man aged 18 to 35 in good health. Some clones in this sample may be carry-over from other donors' samples. Both conserved end residues are part of each CDR3. Each record gives: J gene, D gene, clone size, CDR3 length, V gene, CDR3 DNA, CDR3 protein. A D gene is named only where the DNA matches it firmly. The size field is filled for only some rows; it gives once, few, many or a size class.

TRBJ2-7 TRBD2 . 16 TRBV5-4 TGTGCCAGCAGCTCCATGACTAGCGGGAGAGACGCCGAGCAGTACTTC CASSSMTSGRDAEQYF
TRBJ2-5 TRBD1 . 13 TRBV11-1 TGTGCCAGCAGCCGGGGACAGCAAGAGACCCAGTACTTC CASSRGQQETQYF
TRBJ2-3 . . 17 TRBV11-2 TGTGCCAGCAGCTTAGCCCGCTGGGGGGCTAGCACAGATACGCAGTATTTT CASSLARWGASTDTQYF
TRBJ2-1 TRBD1 once 14 TRBV7-2 TGTGCCAGCAGCCAGGGACAGGGGGATAATGAGCAGTTCTTC CASSQGQGDNEQFF
TRBJ1-2 . . 15 TRBV9 TGTGCCAGCAGCGTAGCTACTTGGACCTCCCAAGGCTACACCTTC CASSVATWTSQGYTF
TRBJ2-1 . . 12 TRBV29-1 TGCAGCGTTGTGTCCAGCTACAATGAGCAGTTCTTC CSVVSSYNEQFF
TRBJ1-1 . few 13 TRBV7-9 TGTGCCAGCAGCTTAGACTGGCAAACTGAAGCTTTCTTT CASSLDWQTEAFF
TRBJ2-3 . . 17 TRBV2 TGTGCCAGCCATCCTATCCTAGCCCGAGCGGGTGCAGATACGCAGTATTTT CASHPILARAGADTQYF
TRBJ2-1 . . 12 TRBV7-2 TGTGCCAGCAGCTTAGAGTTCAATGAGCAGTTCTTC CASSLEFNEQFF
TRBJ1-1 TRBD1 . 16 TRBV5-1 TGCGCCAGCAGCTCAACCGGGACAGTCATGAACACTGAAGCTTTCTTT CASSSTGTVMNTEAFF
TRBJ2-7 TRBD1 . 14 TRBV30 TGTGCCTGGACCCCCCGGGACAGACAATACGAGCAGTACTTC CAWTPRDRQYEQYF
TRBJ2-3 . . 15 TRBV5-1 TGCGCCAGCAGCACCTTAGCGGTAGGCACAGATACGCAGTATTTT CASSTLAVGTDTQYF
TRBJ1-1 . . 15 TRBV25-1 TGTGCCAGCAGTGAATCCGGACGGGGCGACACTGAAGCTTTCTTT CASSESGRGDTEAFF
TRBJ2-3 . . 15 TRBV7-9 TGTGCCAGCAGCTCTACTACCCCCCGCACAGATACGCAGTATTTT CASSSTTPRTDTQYF
TRBJ1-2 TRBD1 . 13 TRBV29-1 TGCAGCGTTGAAGGGACACAGGGGGTAGGCTACACCTTC CSVEGTQGVGYTF
TRBJ2-5 TRBD2 . 17 TRBV9 TGTGCCAGCAGCGTAAGCGGGAGGGCCAGGGACCAAGAGACCCAGTACTTC CASSVSGRARDQETQYF
TRBJ2-6 . . 18 TRBV11-2 TGTGCCAGCAGCTGTGTGGTCAAGCAACAAAGTCGGGCCAACGTCCTGACTTTC CASSCVVKQQSRANVLTF
TRBJ1-2 . . 13 TRBV11-1 TGTGCCAGCAGCAAGGACATAGGCTATGGCTACACCTTC CASSKDIGYGYTF
TRBJ2-1 . . 11 TRBV9 TGTGCCAGCAGCGTGGCTGGTGAGCAGTTCTTC CASSVAGEQFF
TRBJ2-3 TRBD2 . 17 TRBV30 TGTGCCTGGAGGTTAGCGGGAGGACCTCCTAGCACAGATACGCAGTATTTT CAWRLAGGPPSTDTQYF
TRBJ1-1 . . 15 TRBV6-5 TGTGCCAGCAGCTCGTCACACAGGAGGAACACTGAAGCTTTCTTT CASSSSHRRNTEAFF
TRBJ2-7 TRBD2 . 13 TRBV7-2 TGTGCCAGCAGCTTCGCGGGAGTAAGGGAGCAGTACTTC CASSFAGVREQYF
TRBJ2-3 TRBD1 . 17 TRBV27 TGTGCCAGCGAACGGTTGGGGACAGGGGATAGCACAGATACGCAGTATTTT CASERLGTGDSTDTQYF
TRBJ1-1 . . 17 TRBV5-4 TGTGCCAGCAGCTTCGAACCCGCTACAGGGATGAACACTGAAGCTTTCTTT CASSFEPATGMNTEAFF
TRBJ2-7 TRBD1 . 15 TRBV4-2 TGTGCCAGCAGCCAGGACAGGGGGCGGACCTACGAGCAGTACTTC CASSQDRGRTYEQYF
TRBJ1-2 . . 13 TRBV4-1 TGCGCCAGCAGCCAAGATGGGAGCTATGGCTACACCTTC CASSQDGSYGYTF
TRBJ1-2 . . 16 TRBV30 TGTGCCTGGAGCGGGTTCTCGGGACCATCGGGCTATGGCTACACCTTC CAWSGFSGPSGYGYTF
TRBJ2-1 . . 15 TRBV28 TGTGCCAGCAGTTACTCAGGCCCCCGAGACAATGAGCAGTTCTTC CASSYSGPRDNEQFF
TRBJ2-1 TRBD1 . 16 TRBV6-1 TGTGCCAGCAGTGAGCAGACAGGGGGAACATACAATGAGCAGTTCTTC CASSEQTGGTYNEQFF
TRBJ1-1 TRBD1 . 17 TRBV13 TGTGCCAGCAGCTTATCCGCTGGGACAGGCCTCAACACTGAAGCTTTCTTT CASSLSAGTGLNTEAFF
TRBJ2-2 TRBD1 . 17 TRBV27 TGTGCCAGCAGTTTTACGTACAGGGGAAAGGCCCCCGGGGAGCTGTTTTTT CASSFTYRGKAPGELFF
TRBJ2-1 TRBD2 once 16 TRBV5-1 TGCGCCAGCAGCCTGGAGGCGCGGGTAGCGGGCGGTGAGCAGTTCTTC CASSLEARVAGGEQFF
TRBJ2-3 . . 13 TRBV19 TGTGCCAGTAGTACAAACAGGGCCTATACGCAGTATTTT CASSTNRAYTQYF
TRBJ2-4 . . 13 TRBV6-5 TGTGCCAGCAGTCCTCCGGTAGGAGACATTCAGTACTTC CASSPPVGDIQYF
TRBJ2-3 . once 15 TRBV6-5 TGTGCCAGCAGTTACTCGCCCGGGTCCGCAGATACGCAGTATTTT CASSYSPGSADTQYF
TRBJ1-3 . . 15 TRBV10-3 TGTGCCACCTCGGGCAGGGGCGATCCTGGAAACACCATATATTTT CATSGRGDPGNTIYF
TRBJ2-1 TRBD1 once 15 TRBV5-1 TGCGCCAGCAGCTTCGGACAGGGGAGTTTTGGTGAGCAGTTCTTC CASSFGQGSFGEQFF
TRBJ1-1 TRBD1 . 16 TRBV10-3 TGTGCCATCAGTACAGGGGGCCCCAAGAAAGGCACTGAAGCTTTCTTT CAISTGGPKKGTEAFF
TRBJ1-1 TRBD1 . 16 TRBV18 TGTGCCAGCTCACCTAGGACAGGGCTTAAGAACACTGAAGCTTTCTTT CASSPRTGLKNTEAFF
TRBJ2-1 . once 13 TRBV11-3 TGTGCCAGCAGCCCCGGGGACAAAGAAGAGCAGTTCTTC CASSPGDKEEQFF
TRBJ2-1 TRBD1 . 19 TRBV19 TGTGCCAGTAGTATAATGGTTGAGGCAACAGGGGGCGCCTACAATGAGCAGTTCTTC CASSIMVEATGGAYNEQFF
TRBJ1-1 TRBD1 . 16 TRBV19 TGTGCCAGTAGTCCTCGGACAGGGGGGTCGGGCACTGAAGCTTTCTTT CASSPRTGGSGTEAFF
TRBJ2-5 . . 13 TRBV4-2 TGTGCCAGCAGCCCCACGTACCAAGAGACCCAGTACTTC CASSPTYQETQYF
TRBJ1-5 . . 14 TRBV6-5 TGTGCCAGCAGACAGGGATGGGGCAATCAGCCCCAGCATTTT CASRQGWGNQPQHF
TRBJ1-3 . . 15 TRBV7-9 TGTGCCAGCAGCTTAGCATGGGATTCTGGAAACACCATATATTTT CASSLAWDSGNTIYF
TRBJ1-4 . . 14 TRBV6-6 TGTGCCAGCAGCCTAGGGGGTTCTAATGAAAAACTGTTTTTT CASSLGGSNEKLFF
TRBJ1-5 . . 17 TRBV19 TGTGCCAGTAGTATACGTCATTCTGGGGGGCGCGGGCAGCCCCAGCATTTT CASSIRHSGGRGQPQHF
TRBJ2-1 TRBD2 . 14 TRBV30 TGTGCCTGGGATAGGGGACTAGCGGGAGTGGCGCAGTTCTTC CAWDRGLAGVAQFF
TRBJ2-7 . . 15 TRBV5-5 TGTGCCAGCAGCCGCACAGAGGACTTCTCCTACGAGCAGTACTTC CASSRTEDFSYEQYF
TRBJ2-3 . . 14 TRBV18 TGTGCCAGCTCACCACTCGGTAGCACAGATACGCAGTATTTT CASSPLGSTDTQYF
TRBJ1-5 . few 12 TRBV28 TGTGCCAGCAGTTGGGGCTATCAGCCCCAGCATTTT CASSWGYQPQHF
TRBJ2-7 . . 11 TRBV10-2 TGCGCCAGCTCAAACCTCTACGAGCAGTACTTC CASSNLYEQYF
TRBJ2-3 . once 15 TRBV27 TGTGCCAGCAGTCTCAGAAACGTCCGGGCGGATACGCAGTATTTT CASSLRNVRADTQYF
TRBJ1-1 . . 13 TRBV7-8 TGTGCCAGCAGCTCCCCTCGCGGCGCGGGAGCTTTCTTT CASSSPRGAGAFF